The rows below give T cell receptor beta chains drawn from one sample of a study of siplizumab effects on memory and regulatory T cells. The method was immunoSEQ multiplex PCR; TCRdb's version includes in-frame clones alone and lacks a portion of them. Of roughly 100,000 clones listed, 90% to 95% are singletons. Sequences were obtained from CD4+ T cells sorted from blood. Every receptor here comes from a human donor in good health. Each CDR3 is given without its conserved first and last residue. Fields, in order: V gene, J gene, CDR3 protein.

v_call: TRBV2; j_call: TRBJ2-2; cdr3_aa: ASSEVRGGELF
v_call: TRBV6-5; j_call: TRBJ2-7; cdr3_aa: ASIDGLAGGLEQY
v_call: TRBV7-9; j_call: TRBJ2-5; cdr3_aa: ASSLEGKSEETQY
v_call: TRBV28; j_call: TRBJ1-2; cdr3_aa: ASSPPATSGTGYT
v_call: TRBV14; j_call: TRBJ2-1; cdr3_aa: ASSQDLLGLAGVKDEQF
v_call: TRBV6-5; j_call: TRBJ2-7; cdr3_aa: ASRKGQTKDYEQY
v_call: TRBV2; j_call: TRBJ2-3; cdr3_aa: ASWGFLTDTQY
v_call: TRBV5-5; j_call: TRBJ2-7; cdr3_aa: ASSLTGPTYEQY
v_call: TRBV15; j_call: TRBJ1-5; cdr3_aa: ATSRYEPRGRYSNQPQH
v_call: TRBV20-1; j_call: TRBJ2-7; cdr3_aa: SARATDEQY
v_call: TRBV5-4; j_call: TRBJ2-7; cdr3_aa: ASSLEYGSYEQY
v_call: TRBV7-3; j_call: TRBJ2-3; cdr3_aa: ASSLSGRATDTQY
v_call: TRBV29-1; j_call: TRBJ2-7; cdr3_aa: SVRTGNYEQY
v_call: TRBV11-2; j_call: TRBJ2-5; cdr3_aa: ASSLATGVQETQY
v_call: TRBV4-1; j_call: TRBJ1-2; cdr3_aa: ASSQDGVGYGYT
v_call: TRBV4-1; j_call: TRBJ1-4; cdr3_aa: ASSQEGSTNEKLF
v_call: TRBV6-5; j_call: TRBJ1-3; cdr3_aa: ASSGTDRNTIY
v_call: TRBV5-5; j_call: TRBJ1-2; cdr3_aa: ASSLDRGNYGYT
v_call: TRBV28; j_call: TRBJ2-7; cdr3_aa: ASSRGIYEQY
v_call: TRBV27; j_call: TRBJ2-7; cdr3_aa: ASSSGTSENSYEQY
v_call: TRBV27; j_call: TRBJ2-1; cdr3_aa: ASSLKGQLGNEQF
v_call: TRBV6-1; j_call: TRBJ1-2; cdr3_aa: ASTKVPNGYT
v_call: TRBV5-1; j_call: TRBJ2-7; cdr3_aa: ASSLKPYEQY
v_call: TRBV6-5; j_call: TRBJ2-7; cdr3_aa: ASARDRMYEQY
v_call: TRBV5-1; j_call: TRBJ2-2; cdr3_aa: ASSLGSGELF